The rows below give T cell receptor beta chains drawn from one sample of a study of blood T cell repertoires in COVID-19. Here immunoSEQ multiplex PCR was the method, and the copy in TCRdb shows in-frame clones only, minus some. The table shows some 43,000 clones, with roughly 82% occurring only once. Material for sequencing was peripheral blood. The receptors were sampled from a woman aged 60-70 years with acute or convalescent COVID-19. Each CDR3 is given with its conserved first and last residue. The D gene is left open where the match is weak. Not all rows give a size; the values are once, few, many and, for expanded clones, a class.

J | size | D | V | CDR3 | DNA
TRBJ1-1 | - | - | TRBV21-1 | CASSKNLIGTEAFF | TGTGCCAGCAGCAAGAACCTTATCGGTACTGAAGCTTTCTTT
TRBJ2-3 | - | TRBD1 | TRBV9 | CASSVAVGTGKQYF | TGTGCCAGCAGCGTAGCCGTTGGGACAGGGAAGCAGTATTTT
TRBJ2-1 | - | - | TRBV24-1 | CATSDPGATYNEQFF | TGTGCCACCAGTGATCCAGGGGCTACCTACAATGAGCAGTTCTTC
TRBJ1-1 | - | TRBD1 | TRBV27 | CASSLRTGVNTEAFF | TGTGCCAGCAGTCTTCGGACAGGAGTAAACACTGAAGCTTTCTTT
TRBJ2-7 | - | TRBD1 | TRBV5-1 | CASRSGTGNSYEQYF | TGCGCCAGCAGGTCCGGGACAGGCAACTCCTACGAGCAGTACTTC
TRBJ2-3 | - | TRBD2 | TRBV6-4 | CASSEPRLAGLLTDTQYF | TGTGCCAGCAGTGAACCCAGACTAGCGGGGCTGCTTACAGATACGCAGTATTTT
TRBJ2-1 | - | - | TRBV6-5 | CASTSRGSYNEQFF | TGTGCCAGCACCTCCCGGGGCTCCTACAATGAGCAGTTCTTC
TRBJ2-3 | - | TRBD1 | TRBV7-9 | CASSAGTAAYTDTQYF | TGTGCCAGCAGCGCTGGGACAGCCGCCTACACAGATACGCAGTATTTT
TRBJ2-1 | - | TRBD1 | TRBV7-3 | CASSLWTGDVYEQFF | TGTGCCAGCAGCTTATGGACAGGGGATGTTTATGAGCAGTTCTTC
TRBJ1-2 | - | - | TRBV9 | CASSSRGGGNYGYTF | TGTGCCAGCAGCTCCCGTGGGGGAGGAAACTATGGCTACACCTTC
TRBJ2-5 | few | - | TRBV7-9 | CASSLGLLTGNDQETQYF | TGTGCCAGCAGCTTAGGTTTATTGACAGGTAACGATCAAGAGACCCAGTACTTC
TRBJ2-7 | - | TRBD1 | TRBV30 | CAWSSGTGDAEQYF | TGTGCCTGGTCGTCCGGGACAGGGGACGCCGAGCAGTACTTC
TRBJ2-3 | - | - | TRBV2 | CASRVRGADTQYF | TGTGCCAGCAGAGTCAGGGGGGCAGATACGCAGTATTTT
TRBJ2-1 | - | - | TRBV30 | CAWSSGIGGDEQFF | TGTGCCTGGAGTTCCGGCATAGGGGGGGATGAGCAGTTCTTC
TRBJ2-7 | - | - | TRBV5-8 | CASSLGGGSYEQYF | TGTGCCAGCAGCTTGGGCGGCGGATCCTACGAGCAGTACTTC
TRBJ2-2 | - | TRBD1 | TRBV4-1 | CASSRSGGANTGELFF | TGCGCCAGCAGCCGTTCAGGGGGCGCGAACACCGGGGAGCTGTTTTTT
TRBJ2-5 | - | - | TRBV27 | CASRHLGQGGETQYF | TGTGCCAGCAGACACCTCGGGCAGGGTGGGGAGACCCAGTACTTC
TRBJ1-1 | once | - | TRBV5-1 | CASSLTGRNTEAFF | TGCGCCAGCAGCTTGACAGGGCGTAACACTGAAGCTTTCTTT
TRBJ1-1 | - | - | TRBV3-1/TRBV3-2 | CASSLFQGSDTEAFF | TGTGCCAGCAGCCTGTTTCAGGGTAGTGACACTGAAGCTTTCTTT
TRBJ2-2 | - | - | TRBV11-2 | CASSSAGRKVGELFF | TGTGCCAGCAGCTCAGCCGGGAGAAAGGTCGGGGAGCTGTTTTTT
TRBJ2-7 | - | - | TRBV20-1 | CSASADSRVHEQYF | TGCAGTGCTAGTGCGGACTCCCGGGTCCACGAGCAGTACTTC
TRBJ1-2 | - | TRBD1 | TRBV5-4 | CASSLGQGDYGYTF | TGTGCCAGCAGCCTAGGACAGGGGGACTATGGCTACACCTTC
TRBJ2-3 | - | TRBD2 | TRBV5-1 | CASSLLLLAVLGGAGTQYF | TGCGCCAGCAGCTTGTTGTTACTAGCGGTATTGGGTGGTGCAGGTACGCAGTATTTT
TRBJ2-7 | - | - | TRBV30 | CAWTPGGSYEQYF | TGTGCCTGGACCCCCGGGGGATCCTACGAGCAGTACTTC
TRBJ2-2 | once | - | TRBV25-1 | CASSRTPWDTMNTGELFF | TGTGCCAGCAGTCGTACTCCCTGGGACACCATGAACACCGGGGAGCTGTTTTTT
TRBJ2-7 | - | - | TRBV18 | CASSPFDTGSYEQYF | TGTGCCAGCTCACCATTCGATACAGGGTCCTACGAGCAGTACTTC
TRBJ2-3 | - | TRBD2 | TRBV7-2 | CASSDGTSGGADTQYF | TGTGCCAGCAGCGACGGGACTAGCGGGGGGGCGGATACGCAGTATTTT
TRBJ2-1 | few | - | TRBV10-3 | CAISPTGGNEQFF | TGTGCCATCAGTCCGACTGGGGGGAATGAGCAGTTCTTC
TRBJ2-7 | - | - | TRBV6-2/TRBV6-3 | CASSWGAYEQYF | TGTGCCAGCAGTTGGGGGGCCTACGAGCAGTACTTC
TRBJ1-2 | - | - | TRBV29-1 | CSAQRAGWNNYGYTF | TGCAGCGCCCAACGGGCGGGTTGGAATAACTATGGCTACACCTTC
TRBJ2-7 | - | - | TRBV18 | CASSGGASEQYF | TGTGCCAGCTCAGGGGGGGCAAGCGAGCAGTACTTC
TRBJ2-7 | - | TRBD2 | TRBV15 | CATSRGGGTSYEQYF | TGTGCCACCAGCAGAGGTGGAGGGACTAGCTACGAGCAGTACTTC
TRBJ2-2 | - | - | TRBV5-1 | CASSFGPGGTGELFF | TGCGCCAGCAGCTTTGGACCGGGTGGCACCGGGGAGCTATTTTTT
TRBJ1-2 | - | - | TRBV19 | CASIGRSNYGYTF | TGTGCCAGTATAGGTCGGAGTAACTATGGCTACACCTTC
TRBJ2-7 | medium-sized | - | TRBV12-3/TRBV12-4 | CASSTGTRDEQYF | TGTGCCAGCAGTACCGGAACCAGGGACGAGCAGTACTTC
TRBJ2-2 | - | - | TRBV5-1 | CASSNSSAPGELFF | TGCGCCAGCAGCAATTCTAGCGCACCCGGGGAGCTGTTTTTT
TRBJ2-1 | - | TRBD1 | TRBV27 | CASSFDYRGHEQFF | TGTGCCAGCAGTTTTGATTACAGGGGCCATGAGCAGTTCTTC
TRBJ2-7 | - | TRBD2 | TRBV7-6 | CASSFPGTSEEQYF | TGTGCCAGCAGCTTCCCCGGGACTAGCGAAGAGCAGTACTTC
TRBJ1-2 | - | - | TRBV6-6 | CASSYSQDGYTF | TGTGCCAGCAGTTACTCACAGGATGGCTACACCTTC
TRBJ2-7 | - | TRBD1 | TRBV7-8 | CASSLGTVSYEQYF | TGTGCCAGCAGCTTGGGGACAGTCTCCTACGAGCAGTACTTC
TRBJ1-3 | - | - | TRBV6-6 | CASSFQGIGNTIYF | TGTGCCAGCAGTTTTCAGGGGATAGGAAACACCATATATTTT
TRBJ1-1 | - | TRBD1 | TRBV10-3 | CAIRSGGLDTEAFF | TGTGCCATCAGATCAGGGGGCTTGGACACTGAAGCTTTCTTT
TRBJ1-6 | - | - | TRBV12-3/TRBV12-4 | CASSLEKGSPLHF | TGTGCCAGCAGTTTAGAGAAGGGGTCACCCCTCCACTTT
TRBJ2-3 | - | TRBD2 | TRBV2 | CASRRGLAGTDTQYF | TGTGCCAGCAGGAGGGGACTAGCGGGGACAGATACGCAGTATTTT
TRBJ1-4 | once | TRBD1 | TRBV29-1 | CSVNLQGAEKLFF | TGCAGCGTTAACCTACAGGGGGCAGAAAAACTGTTTTTT
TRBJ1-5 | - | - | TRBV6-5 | CASSYRYSNQPQHF | TGTGCCAGCAGTTACCGGTATAGCAATCAGCCCCAGCATTTT
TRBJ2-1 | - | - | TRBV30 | CAWSRGNEQFF | TGTGCCTGGAGTAGGGGGAATGAGCAGTTCTTC
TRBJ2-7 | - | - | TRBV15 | CATIWTDLYEQYF | TGTGCCACCATCTGGACAGACCTCTACGAGCAGTACTTC
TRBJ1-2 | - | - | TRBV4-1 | CASSQDSPGTNYGYTF | TGCGCCAGCAGCCAAGACTCCCCGGGGACTAACTATGGCTACACCTTC
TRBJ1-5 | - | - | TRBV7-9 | CASSRVGEGDQPQHF | TGTGCCAGCAGCCGGGTTGGGGAGGGCGATCAGCCCCAGCATTTT
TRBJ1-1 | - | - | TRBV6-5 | CASTPLGGSGTEAFF | TGTGCCAGCACCCCCCTTGGAGGGTCGGGCACTGAAGCTTTCTTT